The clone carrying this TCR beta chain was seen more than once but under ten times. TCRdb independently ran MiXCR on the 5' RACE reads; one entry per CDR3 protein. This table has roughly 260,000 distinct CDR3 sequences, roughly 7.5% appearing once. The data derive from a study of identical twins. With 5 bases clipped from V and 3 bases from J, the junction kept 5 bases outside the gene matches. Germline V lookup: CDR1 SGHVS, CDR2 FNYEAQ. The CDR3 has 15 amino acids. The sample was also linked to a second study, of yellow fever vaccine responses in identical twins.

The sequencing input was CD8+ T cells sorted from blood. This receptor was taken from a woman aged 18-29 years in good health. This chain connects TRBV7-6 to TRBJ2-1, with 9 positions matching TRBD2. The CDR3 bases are TGTGCCAGCAGCCTTAGCGGGAGCATCTACAATGAGCAGTTCTTC. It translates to CASSLSGSIYNEQFF.